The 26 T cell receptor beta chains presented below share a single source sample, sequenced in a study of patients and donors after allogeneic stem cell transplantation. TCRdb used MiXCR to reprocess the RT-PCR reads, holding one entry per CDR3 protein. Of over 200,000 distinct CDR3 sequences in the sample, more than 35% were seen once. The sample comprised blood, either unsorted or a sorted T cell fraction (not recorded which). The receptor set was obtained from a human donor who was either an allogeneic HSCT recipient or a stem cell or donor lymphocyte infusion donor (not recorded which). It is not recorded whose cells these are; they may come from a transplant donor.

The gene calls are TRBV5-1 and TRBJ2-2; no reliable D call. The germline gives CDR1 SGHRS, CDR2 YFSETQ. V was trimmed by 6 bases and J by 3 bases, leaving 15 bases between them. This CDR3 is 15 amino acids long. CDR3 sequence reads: CASTLRQAHTGELFF. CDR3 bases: TGCGCCAGCACGCTCAGGCAGGCTCACACCGGGGAGCTGTTTTTT.

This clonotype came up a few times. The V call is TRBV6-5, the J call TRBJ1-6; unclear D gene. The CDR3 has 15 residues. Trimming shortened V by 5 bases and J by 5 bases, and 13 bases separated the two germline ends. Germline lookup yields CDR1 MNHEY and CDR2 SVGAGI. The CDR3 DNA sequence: TGTGCCAGCAGTGCCGGGATGCCCGATAATTCACCCCTCCACTTT. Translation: CASSAGMPDNSPLHF.

The CDR3 is CASSQGTGGGNTIYF. The CDR3 DNA reads TGTGCCAGCAGCCAAGGGACAGGGGGTGGAAACACCATATATTTT. This chain links TRBV4-2 with TRBJ1-3, with 10 bases lining up with TRBD1. Germline values: CDR1 LGHNA, CDR2 YNFKEQ. The CDR3 has 15 amino acids. The V and J ends lost 1 base and 3 bases, in that order; junction bases with no gene match: 0.

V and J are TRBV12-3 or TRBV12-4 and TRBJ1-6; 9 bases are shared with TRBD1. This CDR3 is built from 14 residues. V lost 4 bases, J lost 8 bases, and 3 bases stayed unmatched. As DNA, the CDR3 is TGTGCCAGCAGTTCGAGACAGGGGGATTCACCCCTCCACTTT. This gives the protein CASSSRQGDSPLHF.

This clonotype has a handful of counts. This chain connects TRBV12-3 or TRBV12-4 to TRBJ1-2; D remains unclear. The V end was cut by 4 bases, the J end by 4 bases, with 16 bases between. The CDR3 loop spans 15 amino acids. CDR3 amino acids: CASSYITRGSYGYTF. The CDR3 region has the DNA TGTGCCAGCAGTTACATCACCCGGGGTAGCTATGGCTACACCTTC.

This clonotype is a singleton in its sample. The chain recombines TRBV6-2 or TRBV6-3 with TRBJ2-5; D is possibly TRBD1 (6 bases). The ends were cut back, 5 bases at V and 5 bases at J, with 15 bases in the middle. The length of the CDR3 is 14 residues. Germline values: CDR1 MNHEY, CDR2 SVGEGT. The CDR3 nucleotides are TGTGCCAGCAGTCCGGACAGAAGTAGGGAGACCCAGTACTTC. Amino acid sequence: CASSPDRSRETQYF.

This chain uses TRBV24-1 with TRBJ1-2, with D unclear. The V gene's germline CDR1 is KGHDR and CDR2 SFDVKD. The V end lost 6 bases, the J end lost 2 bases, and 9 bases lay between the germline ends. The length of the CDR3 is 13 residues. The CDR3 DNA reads TGTGCCACCAGTTCGGATATCAACTATGGCTACACCTTC. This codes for CATSSDINYGYTF.

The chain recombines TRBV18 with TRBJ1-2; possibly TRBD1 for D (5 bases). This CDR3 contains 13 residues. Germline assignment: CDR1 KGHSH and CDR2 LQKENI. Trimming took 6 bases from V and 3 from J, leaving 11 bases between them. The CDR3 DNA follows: TGTGCCAGCTCTCCAGGGCCAGACTATGGCTACACCTTC. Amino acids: CASSPGPDYGYTF.

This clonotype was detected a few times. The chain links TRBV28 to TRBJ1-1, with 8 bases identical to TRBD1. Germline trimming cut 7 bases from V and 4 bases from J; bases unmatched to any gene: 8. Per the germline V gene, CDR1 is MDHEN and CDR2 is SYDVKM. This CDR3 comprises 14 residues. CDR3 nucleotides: TGTGCCAGCAACCCGGACAGGGAGGTCACTGAAGCTTTCTTT. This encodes CASNPDREVTEAFF.

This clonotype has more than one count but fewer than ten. This CDR3 reads CASSLDRGEAFF. The DNA of the CDR3 is TGTGCCAGCAGCTTAGACAGGGGCGAAGCTTTCTTT. The V call is TRBV7-9, the J call TRBJ1-1; 7 nucleotides line up with TRBD1. The CDR3 is made up of 12 amino acids. Trimming took 1 base from V and 8 from J; bases not matched to a gene: 1. The germline CDR1 and CDR2 sequences are SEHNR and FQNEAQ (reference sequence).

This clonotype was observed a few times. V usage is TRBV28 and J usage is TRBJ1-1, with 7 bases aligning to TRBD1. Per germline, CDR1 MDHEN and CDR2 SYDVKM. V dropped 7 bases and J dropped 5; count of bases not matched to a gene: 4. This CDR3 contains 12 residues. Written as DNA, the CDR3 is TGTGCCAGCACCACACAGGGGACTGAAGCTTTCTTT. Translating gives CASTTQGTEAFF.

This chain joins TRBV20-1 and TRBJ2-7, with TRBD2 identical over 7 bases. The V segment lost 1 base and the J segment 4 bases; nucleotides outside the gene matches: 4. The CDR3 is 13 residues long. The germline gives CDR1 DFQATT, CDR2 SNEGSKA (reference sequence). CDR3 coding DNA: TGCAGTGCTAGAGCCCAGGGACTATACGAGCAGTACTTC. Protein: CSARAQGLYEQYF.

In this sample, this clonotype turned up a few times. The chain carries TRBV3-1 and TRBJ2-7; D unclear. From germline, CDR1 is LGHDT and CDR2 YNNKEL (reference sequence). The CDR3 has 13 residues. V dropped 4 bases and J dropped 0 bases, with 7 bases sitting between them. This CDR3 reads CASSRSGSYEQYF. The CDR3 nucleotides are TGTGCCAGCAGCCGCTCAGGCTCCTACGAGCAGTACTTC.

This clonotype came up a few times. This CDR3 is CASSQRREGKVSGNTIYF. The CDR3, as DNA: TGCGCCAGCAGCCAAAGGAGGGAAGGGAAAGTCTCTGGAAACACCATATATTTT. The gene calls are TRBV4-3 and TRBJ1-3, with D hard to call. CDR1 and CDR2 (germline): LGHNA, YSLEER. Trimming removed 2 bases at V and 0 bases at J, with 17 bases between. The CDR3 runs to 18 residues.

The CDR3 DNA reads as TGTGCCACCAGGACGCGGGACCGGGCAAACACCATATATTTT. It is translated as CATRTRDRANTIYF. The chain combines TRBV15 with TRBJ1-3, with a tentative D call TRBD1 (5 bases). The V end was cut by 6 bases, the J end by 6 bases, with 15 bases between. CDR3 size: 14 residues. Germline assignment: CDR1 LNHNV and CDR2 YYDKDF (reference sequence).

The CDR3 DNA sequence: TGTGCCAGCAGCCGCAAGGCGGGACCGTGGTCGAACACTGAAGCTTTCTTT. It specifies CASSRKAGPWSNTEAFF. This chain connects TRBV3-1 to TRBJ1-1, with D maybe TRBD1 (5 bases). Germline V lookup: CDR1 LGHDT, CDR2 YNNKEL (reference sequence). Trimming took off 4 bases at V and 1 base at J, with 19 bases between the two ends. The CDR3 has 17 residues.

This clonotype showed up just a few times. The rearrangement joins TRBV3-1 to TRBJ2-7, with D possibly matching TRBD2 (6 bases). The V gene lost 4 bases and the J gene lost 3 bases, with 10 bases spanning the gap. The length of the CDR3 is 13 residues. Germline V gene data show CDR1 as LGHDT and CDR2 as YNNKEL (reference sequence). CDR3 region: CASSPWGDYEQYF. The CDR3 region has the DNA TGTGCCAGCAGCCCCTGGGGGGACTACGAGCAGTACTTC.

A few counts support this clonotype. The CDR3 DNA is TGTGCCAGCAGCCAACTGGAGAACACTGAAGCTTTCTTT. This codes for CASSQLENTEAFF. The rearrangement uses TRBV4-2 and TRBJ1-1, with D unclear. V lost 2 bases and J 1 base, leaving 5 bases between the germline ends. Germline CDR1 and CDR2: LGHNA and YNFKEQ. This CDR3 comprises 13 residues.

CDR3 in amino acids: CASSLAPDPLSGNTIYF. DNA for the CDR3: TGTGCCAGCAGCTTAGCCCCGGACCCCCTCTCTGGAAACACCATATATTTT. The chain combines TRBV7-9 with TRBJ1-3; D uncertain. Deletions cut 0 bases from V and 0 bases from J, with 12 bases between. Germline CDR1 SEHNR, CDR2 FQNEAQ (reference sequence). The CDR3 loop spans 17 amino acids.

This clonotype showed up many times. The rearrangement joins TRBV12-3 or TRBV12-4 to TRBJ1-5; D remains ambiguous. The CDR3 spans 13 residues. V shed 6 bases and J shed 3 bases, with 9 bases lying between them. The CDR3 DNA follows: TGTGCCAGCAGGGACTGGAACAATCAGCCCCAGCATTTT. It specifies CASRDWNNQPQHF.

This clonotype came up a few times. DNA of the CDR3: TGCAGTGCCCGCCGCGGGGGCTACACCTTC. It specifies CSARRGGYTF. The rearrangement uses TRBV20-1 and TRBJ1-2, with D unclear. With 6 bases removed from V and 8 bases from J, the gap between germline ends came to 10 bases. The CDR3 contains 10 residues. From germline, CDR1 is DFQATT and CDR2 SNEGSKA (reference sequence).

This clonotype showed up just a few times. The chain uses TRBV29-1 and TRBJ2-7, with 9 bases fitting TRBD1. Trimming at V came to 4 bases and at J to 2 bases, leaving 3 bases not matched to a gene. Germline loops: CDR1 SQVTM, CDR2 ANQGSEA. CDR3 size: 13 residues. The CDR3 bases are TGCAGCGTTGGACAGGGGGAGGCCTACGAGCAGTACTTC. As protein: CSVGQGEAYEQYF.

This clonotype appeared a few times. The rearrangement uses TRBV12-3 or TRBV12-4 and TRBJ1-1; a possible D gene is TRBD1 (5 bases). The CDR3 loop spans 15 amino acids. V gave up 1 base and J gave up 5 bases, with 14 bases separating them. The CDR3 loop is CASSLGAQGWTEAFF. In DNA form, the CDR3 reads TGTGCCAGCAGTTTAGGGGCCCAGGGCTGGACTGAAGCTTTCTTT.

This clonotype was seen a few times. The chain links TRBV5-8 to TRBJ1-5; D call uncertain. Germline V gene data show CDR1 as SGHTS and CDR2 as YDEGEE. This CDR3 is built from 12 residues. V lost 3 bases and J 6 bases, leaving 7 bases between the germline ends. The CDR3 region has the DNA TGTGCCAGCAGCTACTGGGGTCAGCCCCAGCATTTT. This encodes CASSYWGQPQHF.

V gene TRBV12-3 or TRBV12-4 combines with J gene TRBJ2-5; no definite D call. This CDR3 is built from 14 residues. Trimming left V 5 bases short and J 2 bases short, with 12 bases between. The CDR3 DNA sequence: TGTGCCAGCAGTCCGCCGCTAGATCAAGAGACCCAGTACTTC. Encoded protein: CASSPPLDQETQYF.

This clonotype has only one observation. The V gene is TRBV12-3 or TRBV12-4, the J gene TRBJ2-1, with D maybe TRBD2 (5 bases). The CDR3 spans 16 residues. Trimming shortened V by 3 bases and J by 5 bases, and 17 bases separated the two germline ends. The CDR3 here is CASSFMASTKNNEQFF. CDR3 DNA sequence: TGTGCCAGCAGTTTCATGGCTAGCACAAAGAACAATGAGCAGTTCTTC.